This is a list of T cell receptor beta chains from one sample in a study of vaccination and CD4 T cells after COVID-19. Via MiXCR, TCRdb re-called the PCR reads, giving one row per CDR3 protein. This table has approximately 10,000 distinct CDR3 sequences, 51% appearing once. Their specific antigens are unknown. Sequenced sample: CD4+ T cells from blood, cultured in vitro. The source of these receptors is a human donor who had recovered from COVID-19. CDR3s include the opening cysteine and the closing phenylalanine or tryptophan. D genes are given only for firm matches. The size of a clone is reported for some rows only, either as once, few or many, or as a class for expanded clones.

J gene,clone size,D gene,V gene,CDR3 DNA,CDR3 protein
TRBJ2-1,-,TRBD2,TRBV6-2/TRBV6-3,TGTGCCAGCAGGTCTCCGGGACTAAAGTCTAACTATGAGCAGTTCTTC,CASRSPGLKSNYEQFF
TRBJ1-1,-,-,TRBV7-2,TGTGCCAGCAGCCCACAGCAGAACACTGAAGCTTTCTTT,CASSPQQNTEAFF
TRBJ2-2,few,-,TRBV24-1,TGTGCCACCAGTGATGCAAGACTTCACACCGGGGAGCTGTTTTTT,CATSDARLHTGELFF
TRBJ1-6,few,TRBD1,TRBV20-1,TGCAGTGCTAGCGCCGGGACAGGGAATTCACCCCTCCACTTT,CSASAGTGNSPLHF
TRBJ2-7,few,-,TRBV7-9,TGTGCCAGCAGCCCAGGGGTTTACTACGAGCAGTACTTC,CASSPGVYYEQYF
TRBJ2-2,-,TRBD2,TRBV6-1,TGTGCCAGCAATAGCGGGGTGCGGACCGGGGAGCTGTTTTTT,CASNSGVRTGELFF
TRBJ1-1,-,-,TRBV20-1,TGCAGTGCCAGGAACGCTGAAGCTTTCTTT,CSARNAEAFF
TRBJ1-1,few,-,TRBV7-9,TGTGCCAGCAGCAGAAGGGATACTTATGAAGCTTTCTTT,CASSRRDTYEAFF
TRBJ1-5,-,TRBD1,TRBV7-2,TGTGCCAGCAGCCTCACAGGGGTCGGCACAGATACGCAGCATTTT,CASSLTGVGTDTQHF
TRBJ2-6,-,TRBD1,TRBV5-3,TGTGCCAGCAGCTTGGAGAGGGGGCTCTCTGGGGCCAACGTCCTGACTTTC,CASSLERGLSGANVLTF
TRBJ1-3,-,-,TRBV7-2,TGTGCCAGCAGCCCGGTTACTGTAGGGTCTGGAAACACCATATATTTT,CASSPVTVGSGNTIYF
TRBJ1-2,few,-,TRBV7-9,TGTGCCAGCAGCTTAGCGGACTATCGAGGGGGAAGACATGGCTACACCTTC,CASSLADYRGGRHGYTF
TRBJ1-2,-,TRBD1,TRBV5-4,TGTGCCAGCAGCCTCCCCCAGGGGGACGGCTATGGCTACACCTTC,CASSLPQGDGYGYTF
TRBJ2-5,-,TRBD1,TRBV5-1,TGCGCCAGCAGCCAGGGACAGGGGCGGGAGACCCAGTACTTC,CASSQGQGRETQYF
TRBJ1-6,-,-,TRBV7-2,TGTGCCAGCAGCCTAACCCAGGGCCCAAATTCACCCCTCCACTTT,CASSLTQGPNSPLHF
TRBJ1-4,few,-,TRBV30,TGTGCCTGGAGACTAAAGGGGTCGGGGGGTGAAAAACTGTTTTTT,CAWRLKGSGGEKLFF
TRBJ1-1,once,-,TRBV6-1,TGTGCCAGCAGTGAAATGGTTGGGGGCAGGGGCACTGAAGCTTTCTTT,CASSEMVGGRGTEAFF
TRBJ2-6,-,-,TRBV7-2,TGTGCCAGCAGCCCACGGATACCGGGCTCTGGGGCCAACGTCCTGACTTTC,CASSPRIPGSGANVLTF
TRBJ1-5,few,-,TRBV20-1,TGCAGTGCCACCCGGGACGACCGTAATCAGCCCCAGCATTTT,CSATRDDRNQPQHF
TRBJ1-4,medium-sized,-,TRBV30,TGTGCCTGGGGTACCACGTTCGGACTGTTTTTT,CAWGTTFGLFF
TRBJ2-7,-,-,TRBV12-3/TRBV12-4,TGTGCCAGCAGTTTGTGGGCAGGGATGAGCGAGCAGTACTTC,CASSLWAGMSEQYF
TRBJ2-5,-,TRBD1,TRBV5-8,TGTGCCAGCAGCGGAGGGACAGGTCAAGAGACCCAGTACTTC,CASSGGTGQETQYF
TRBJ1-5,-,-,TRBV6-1,TGTGCCAGCAGTGAATCGATGGGGAGTCAGCCCCAGCATTTT,CASSESMGSQPQHF
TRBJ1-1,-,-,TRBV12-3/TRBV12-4,TGTGCCAGCAGTTTTTCGGGACGCCAGGCTTTCTTT,CASSFSGRQAFF
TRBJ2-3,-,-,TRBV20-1,TGCAGTGCTACGCCCCTCAGAATTTCTGGGGCCGATACGCAGTATTTT,CSATPLRISGADTQYF
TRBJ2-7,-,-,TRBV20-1,TGCAGTGTTGGGCAGGGTACCTCCTACGAGCAGTACTTC,CSVGQGTSYEQYF
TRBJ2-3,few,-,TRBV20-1,TGCAGTGCTGCTTGGACCGGGGGTGTGCAGTATTTT,CSAAWTGGVQYF
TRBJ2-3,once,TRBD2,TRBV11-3,TGTGCCAGCACGAGCGGGGGGATAAAAGATACGCAGTATTTT,CASTSGGIKDTQYF
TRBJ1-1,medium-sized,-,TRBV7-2,TGTGCCAGCAGCTTAGGTCAGGGGAGCTCGGAAGCTTTCTTT,CASSLGQGSSEAFF
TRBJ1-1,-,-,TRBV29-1,TGCAGCGTTGTGGGAGGATACACTGAAGCTTTCTTT,CSVVGGYTEAFF
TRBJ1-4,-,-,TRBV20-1,TGCAGTGCTGGGACGCCCACGGGTGAAAAACTGTTTTTT,CSAGTPTGEKLFF
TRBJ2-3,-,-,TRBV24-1,TGTGCCACCAGTGATTCCGGGACAACGCAGTATTTT,CATSDSGTTQYF
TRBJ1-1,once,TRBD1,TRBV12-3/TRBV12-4,TGTGCCAGCAGTTTAGCCCAGGGGGCTGAAGCTTTCTTT,CASSLAQGAEAFF
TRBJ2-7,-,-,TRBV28,TGTGCCAGCAGTCCTTCCTGGACGGGGACCCCACCCTACGAGCAGTACTTC,CASSPSWTGTPPYEQYF
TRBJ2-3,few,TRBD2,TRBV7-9,TGTGCCAGCAGCGGACGAGTGGCGGGGGGGGGCGCAGATACGCAGTATTTT,CASSGRVAGGGADTQYF
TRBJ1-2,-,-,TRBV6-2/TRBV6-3,TGTGCCACGAGGGAAACCTCAACTTTCTATGGCTACACCTTC,CATRETSTFYGYTF
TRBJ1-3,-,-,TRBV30,TGTGCCTGGAGAAGAGAAGGAGGTGGAAACACCATATATTTT,CAWRREGGGNTIYF
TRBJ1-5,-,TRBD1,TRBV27,TGTGCCAGCAGTCTGGGGACAGGGGGCAATCAGCCCCAGCATTTT,CASSLGTGGNQPQHF
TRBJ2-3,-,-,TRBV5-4,TGTGCCAGCAGCTTGACGGCAGGGGCGAGAGATACGCAGTATTTT,CASSLTAGARDTQYF
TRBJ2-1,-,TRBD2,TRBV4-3,TGCGCCAGCAGCCAAGTGGGACTAGCGGGGGTTGCCCCCAACAATGAGCAGTTCTTC,CASSQVGLAGVAPNNEQFF
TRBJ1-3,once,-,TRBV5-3,TGTGCCAGAAGCTTAGTAAACTCTGGAAACACCATATATTTT,CARSLVNSGNTIYF
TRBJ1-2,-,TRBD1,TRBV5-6,TGTGCCAGCAGCTGGGGGGACAGAAACCTCTATGGCTACACCTTC,CASSWGDRNLYGYTF
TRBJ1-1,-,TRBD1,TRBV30,TGTGCCTGGAGTAATGACCGGACAGGGGGCACTGAAGCTTTCTTT,CAWSNDRTGGTEAFF
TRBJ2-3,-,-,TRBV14,TGTGCCAGCAGCCAAGCATTATCGTCTGTTACAGATACGCAGTATTTT,CASSQALSSVTDTQYF
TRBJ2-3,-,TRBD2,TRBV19,TGTGCCAGTAGTATCGTTGTTCCAGGGACTAGCGGAGATACGCAGTATTTT,CASSIVVPGTSGDTQYF
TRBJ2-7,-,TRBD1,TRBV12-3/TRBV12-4,TGTGCCAGCACCGATTCCTGGACAGGGGGCTCATCCTACGAGCAGTACTTC,CASTDSWTGGSSYEQYF
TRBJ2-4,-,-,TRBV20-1,TGCAGTGCCCATAAGGCAGACAAAAACATTCAGTACTTC,CSAHKADKNIQYF
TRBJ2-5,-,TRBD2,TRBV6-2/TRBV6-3,TGTGCCAGCAGTTACAAATTGGAAGCGGGGGCGCCTCAAGAGACCCAGTACTTC,CASSYKLEAGAPQETQYF
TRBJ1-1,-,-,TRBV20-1,TGCAGTGCTAGACCTCCCTTCCGGGACGGAGTTTTAATGAACACTGAAGCTTTCTTT,CSARPPFRDGVLMNTEAFF
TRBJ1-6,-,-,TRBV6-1,TGTGCCAGCCGGGACCGATATTCACCCCTCCACTTT,CASRDRYSPLHF
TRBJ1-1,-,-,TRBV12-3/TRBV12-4,TGTGCCAGCAGTTTAATGACGGGAGGGGGCACTGAAGCTTTCTTT,CASSLMTGGGTEAFF
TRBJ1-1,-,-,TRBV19,TGTGCCAGTAGTATAGAACGGCACACTGAAGCTTTCTTT,CASSIERHTEAFF
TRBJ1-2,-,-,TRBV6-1,TGTGCCAGCAGTGAAATGTCACTTTTTTATGGCTACACCTTC,CASSEMSLFYGYTF
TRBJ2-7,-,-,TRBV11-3,TGTGCCAGCAGCTTAGATAGGAAGACCTACGAGCAGTACTTC,CASSLDRKTYEQYF
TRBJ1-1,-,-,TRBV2,TGTGCCAGCGGCCAGACGAACACTGAAGCTTTCTTT,CASGQTNTEAFF
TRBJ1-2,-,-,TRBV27,TGTGCCAGCAGTTTGAGGACGGGGGCGGGGGGCTACACCTTC,CASSLRTGAGGYTF